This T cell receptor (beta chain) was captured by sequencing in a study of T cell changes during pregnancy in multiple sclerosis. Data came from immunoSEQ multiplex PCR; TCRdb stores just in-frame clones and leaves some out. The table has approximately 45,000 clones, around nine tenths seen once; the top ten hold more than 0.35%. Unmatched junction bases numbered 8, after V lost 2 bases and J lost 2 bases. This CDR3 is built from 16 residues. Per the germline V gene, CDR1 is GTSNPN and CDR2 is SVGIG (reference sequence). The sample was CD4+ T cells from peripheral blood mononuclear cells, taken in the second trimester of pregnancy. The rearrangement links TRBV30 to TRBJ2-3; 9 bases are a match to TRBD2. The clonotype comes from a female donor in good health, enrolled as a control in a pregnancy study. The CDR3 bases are TGTGCCTGGAGTTGGTCTAGCGGGGAGGTCACAGATACGCAGTATTTT. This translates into CAWSWSSGEVTDTQYF.